This T cell receptor beta chain was sequenced in a study of blood T cell repertoires in COVID-19. Turning to the study itself: The origin of the acute and convalescent COVID-19 samples was the United States, Italy and Spain.

Turning to this clone: The junction and the germline gene differ at one end; a read error may be behind it.

The CDR3 contains 20 residues. Germline V gives CDR1 SGDLS, CDR2 YYNGEE. In the authors' workflow: By means of reference gene primer amplification, nucleated cell counts were estimated. Libraries were prepared by immunoSEQ multiplex PCR; TCRdb keeps only in-frame clonotypes and omits some of them. Clone size and V and J calls were adopted from that table, with D and trimming inferred from the DNA. Seen here are tens of thousands of clones, 70% to 90% observed once, and the top ten hold roughly 2.7%. This chain links TRBV9 with TRBJ1-6; TRBD1 matches at 9 bases. This sequence originates from an older man with acute or convalescent COVID-19. The source material was peripheral blood. This chain's CDR3 is CASSEGVRGTGFGYSSPLHF. In nucleotides, the CDR3 is TGTGCCAGCAGCGAGGGTGTCCGAGGGACAGGGTTCGGATATAGTTCACCCCTCCACTTT.